This TCR beta chain came from a study of blood T cells in healthy people across ages. Study-wide points: While age rose, TCR beta diversity per million T cells dropped in a roughly linear way. PBMCs left unsorted prevented a conclusive naive versus antigen-experienced comparison.

V trimming: 4 bases; J trimming: 0 bases; junction bases outside the gene matches: 5. Germline loops: CDR1 DFQATT, CDR2 SNEGSKA (reference sequence). The CDR3 spans 14 residues. For the second PCR, which ran for about 6 to 11 cycles, a sample-barcoded 5' primer and a J-beta primer mix were used. Template switching added a 12-random-nucleotide identifier to every cDNA molecule. Sequencing of every sample gave 3 million or more CDR3-containing paired-end reads. Via MiXCR, TCRdb re-called the 5' RACE reads, giving one row per CDR3 protein. Among 1.5 million or so distinct CDR3 sequences listed, roughly 43% were seen once. In regard to this clonotype: The antigen remains undetermined.

The clonotype comes from a woman aged 18-29 years in good health. The rearrangement links TRBV20-1 to TRBJ1-2; 7 bases match TRBD1. Input material: blood. The chain's CDR3 is CSAMDRWANYGYTF. The CDR3 nucleotides read TGCAGTGCTATGGACAGGTGGGCTAACTATGGCTACACCTTC.